The 21 T cell receptor beta chains below all came from one sample that was sequenced in a study of cytomegalovirus exposure and HLA in healthy donors. PCR primers comprised 60 Vbeta and 13 Jbeta primers. Only in-frame clones appear in the TCRdb table, and some are missing; sequencing was by immunoSEQ multiplex PCR. In the table there are roughly 150,000 clones, about 80% of which are singletons. Material: PBMCs. Source of these receptors: a young man in good health and CMV-seronegative.

This clone was seen just once. The V gene is TRBV5-1, the J gene TRBJ1-5; TRBD1 might be the D (5 bases). Germline CDR1 is SGHRS and CDR2 is YFSETQ. V was cut by 4 bases and J by 3 bases, with 11 bases left in between. There are 14 residues in the CDR3. CDR3 DNA sequence: TGCGCCAGCAGCCCTCCGGGGGTCAATCAGCCCCAGCATTTT. As protein: CASSPPGVNQPQHF.

V is TRBV6-5 and J is TRBJ2-1; tentatively, D is TRBD1 (6 bases). Trimming left V 5 bases short and J 7 bases short, with 9 bases between. Germline V gene data show CDR1 as MNHEY and CDR2 as SVGAGI. The CDR3 covers 12 residues. The CDR3 sequence: CASSKQGNEQFF. In DNA form, the CDR3 reads TGTGCCAGCAGTAAACAGGGAAATGAGCAGTTCTTC.

The rearrangement uses TRBV10-3 and TRBJ2-1, with 10 bases lining up with TRBD2. CDR3 size: 19 residues. The germline CDR1 and CDR2 sequences are ENHRY and SYGVKD. J was trimmed by 0 bases and V by 6 bases; bases with no gene match: 14. The CDR3 loop reads CAIRGARTSGVSSYNEQFF. CDR3 DNA: TGTGCCATCAGAGGGGCGAGGACTAGCGGAGTTAGCTCCTACAATGAGCAGTTCTTC.

The sample holds one count of this clone. The V gene is TRBV10-1, the J gene TRBJ2-3; D ambiguous. Germline V CDR1 and CDR2: WNHNN, SYGVQD (reference sequence). The V and J ends lost 4 bases and 1 base respectively, with 12 bases between them. The CDR3 has 15 amino acids. CDR3 DNA: TGCGCCAGCAGTGGCCGAGATCAGGGCACAGATACGCAGTATTTT. Translation: CASSGRDQGTDTQYF.

The V and J genes are TRBV18 and TRBJ1-1, with TRBD1 identical over 11 bases. The CDR3 is 14 residues long. From germline, CDR1 is KGHSH and CDR2 LQKENI. Unmatched junction bases numbered 4, after V lost 5 bases and J lost 5 bases. The CDR3 nucleotides are TGTGCCAGCTCATCGGGACAGGGGGGAACTGAAGCTTTCTTT. Its protein product is CASSSGQGGTEAFF.

This chain links TRBV4-3 with TRBJ2-3; D unclear. V was pared by 4 bases and J by 2 bases, with 10 bases between. This CDR3 is 14 amino acids long. CDR1 is LGHNA and CDR2 is YSLEER in the germline V gene. The CDR3 DNA reads TGCGCCAGCAGCCCGAGGCCCTTCACAGATACGCAGTATTTT. Translation gives CASSPRPFTDTQYF.

Of note for this clone: The junction departs from the called germline gene at one end, perhaps through a read error. V usage is TRBV6-4 and J usage is TRBJ2-1, with 11 bases that match TRBD1. CDR3 length equals 22 residues. Germline assignment: CDR1 MRHNA and CDR2 SNTAGT. The CDR3 protein is CASSDFSGTGGTRRRGYNEQFF. Here the CDR3 DNA reads TGTGCCAGCAGCGACTTCTCGGGGACAGGGGGGACCCGTCGGAGGGGCTACAATGAGCAGTTCTTC.

This rearrangement joins TRBV19 to TRBJ1-5, with D hard to call. Germline CDR1 LNHDA, CDR2 SQIVND (reference sequence). Trimming pared 5 bases from V and 1 base from J, leaving 6 bases between. The CDR3 has 13 residues. CDR3 protein: CASSRGSNQPQHF. The DNA of the CDR3 is TGTGCCAGTAGTCGAGGGAGCAATCAGCCCCAGCATTTT.

The rearrangement links TRBV6-6 to TRBJ2-7; 7 bases map to TRBD2. The CDR3 is made up of 14 amino acids. Germline CDR1 is MNHNY and CDR2 is SVGAGI (reference sequence). V shed 2 bases and J 1 base; nucleotides not matched to a gene: 2. The CDR3 sequence is CASSYRLASYEQYF. Here the CDR3 DNA reads TGTGCCAGCAGTTACCGACTAGCTTCCTACGAGCAGTACTTC.

The chain is built from TRBV7-2 and TRBJ1-2; unclear D gene. CDR3 length equals 13 residues. Between the trimmed V and J ends, which lost 1 base and 3 bases, there was a span of 6 bases. In germline, CDR1 is SGHTA, CDR2 FQGNSA. The chain's CDR3 is CASSLGGYYGYTF. CDR3 nucleotide sequence: TGTGCCAGCAGCTTAGGCGGATACTATGGCTACACCTTC.

This clone appeared a single time. The V and J genes are TRBV11-2 and TRBJ2-1; 8 bases fit TRBD2. This CDR3 contains 15 residues. V trimming: 1 base; J trimming: 5 bases; junction bases outside the gene matches: 4. Germline CDR1 and CDR2: SGHAT and FQNNGV. The CDR3 is CASSLGSGTNNEQFF. CDR3 bases: TGTGCCAGCAGCTTAGGTAGCGGGACAAACAATGAGCAGTTCTTC.

The chain uses TRBV27 and TRBJ1-5; possibly TRBD1 for D (6 bases). The CDR3 totals 17 residues. V shed 1 base and J shed 4 bases, with 17 bases lying between them. The germline V gene encodes CDR1 MNHEY and CDR2 SMNVEV (reference sequence). CDR3 sequence reads: CASSLWGTFPFNQPQHF. CDR3 nucleotide sequence: TGTGCCAGCAGTTTATGGGGGACATTTCCTTTTAATCAGCCCCAGCATTTT.

The rearrangement joins TRBV5-1 to TRBJ2-3; 10 nucleotides match TRBD2. Germline-derived CDR1 and CDR2 are SGHRS and YFSETQ. The trim removed 3 bases at V and 1 base at J, leaving 2 bases unmatched. The CDR3 spans 15 residues. As DNA, the CDR3 is TGCGCCAGCAGCTCCGGGACTAGCGGCACAGATACGCAGTATTTT. It translates to CASSSGTSGTDTQYF.

This chain uses TRBV7-8 with TRBJ2-7; 9 bases fit TRBD1. The CDR3 loop spans 15 amino acids. V gave up 0 bases and J gave up 7 bases; unmatched junction bases: 7. Per germline, CDR1 SGHVS and CDR2 FQNEAQ. This CDR3 is CASSLAPQGAGEQYF. In DNA, the CDR3 is TGTGCCAGCAGCTTAGCCCCACAGGGGGCGGGGGAGCAGTACTTC. The whole variable domain, filled in from reference TRBV7-8 and TRBJ2-7, reads GAGVSQSPRYKVAKRGQDVALRCDPISGHVSLFWYQQALGQGPEFLTYFQNEAQLDKSGLPSDRFFAERPEGSVSTLKIQRTQQEDSAVYLCASSLAPQGAGEQYFGPGTRLTVT.

The chain has TRBV6-5 and TRBJ1-1; TRBD1 matches 8 bases. Unmatched junction bases numbered 6, after V lost 6 bases and J lost 0 bases. The CDR3 totals 15 residues. The germline gives CDR1 MNHEY, CDR2 SVGAGI. The CDR3 loop reads CASRGTGTMNTEAFF. The CDR3 DNA reads TGTGCCAGCAGGGGGACAGGAACGATGAACACTGAAGCTTTCTTT.

The chain joins TRBV5-1 to TRBJ2-7, with a possible D match to TRBD1 (6 bases). Looked up from germline, CDR1 is SGHRS and CDR2 is YFSETQ. This CDR3 region has 14 residues. With 1 base removed from V and 0 bases from J, the gap between germline ends came to 8 bases. CDR3 nucleotide sequence: TGCGCCAGCAGCTTGACAGGGAGCTCCTACGAGCAGTACTTC. It translates to CASSLTGSSYEQYF.

The chain joins TRBV10-3 to TRBJ2-7; possible D gene TRBD2, 6 bases. V was pared by 6 bases and J by 0 bases, with 15 bases between. The CDR3 is 15 residues long. The germline gives CDR1 ENHRY, CDR2 SYGVKD. CDR3 coding DNA: TGTGCCATCAGGGATGGACACGGGGGCTCCTACGAGCAGTACTTC. This encodes CAIRDGHGGSYEQYF.

This rearrangement joins TRBV4-2 to TRBJ2-2; 11 positions match TRBD2. Per the germline V gene, CDR1 is LGHNA and CDR2 is YNFKEQ. The CDR3 covers 18 residues. With 4 bases clipped from V and 5 bases from J, the junction kept 12 bases outside the gene matches. CDR3 sequence reads: CASSLFTSGSAGTGELFF. The CDR3 nucleotides are TGTGCCAGCAGCCTCTTTACTAGCGGGAGCGCGGGGACCGGGGAGCTGTTTTTT.

The table lists this clone with a few counts. This chain links TRBV6-1 with TRBJ2-7, with TRBD1 identical over 12 bases. From germline, CDR1 is MNHNS and CDR2 SASEGT. J gave up 6 bases and V 4 bases, and 7 bases lay outside the gene matches. The CDR3 has 15 amino acids. The CDR3 coding sequence is TGTGCCAGCAGTGTAGGCGGGACAGGGGGCGCCGAGCAGTACTTC. It translates to CASSVGGTGGAEQYF.

V and J are TRBV7-9 and TRBJ2-1, with 11 bases aligning to TRBD2. The CDR3 consists of 18 residues. The V and J ends lost 0 bases and 0 bases, in that order; junction bases with no gene match: 4. Germline CDR1 reads SEHNR; CDR2 reads FQNEAQ (reference sequence). DNA of the CDR3: TGTGCCAGCAGCTTAGCCGGGACTAGCGGATTCTCCTACAATGAGCAGTTCTTC. It is translated as CASSLAGTSGFSYNEQFF.

The V call is TRBV7-8, the J call TRBJ2-7; 12 nucleotides line up with TRBD2. Losses at the gene ends were 1 base for V and 4 bases for J; bases not matched to a gene: 8. This CDR3 is 17 amino acids long. Germline CDR1 is SGHVS and CDR2 is FQNEAQ. This CDR3 is CASSLGSTSGSRYEQYF. The DNA for the CDR3 is TGTGCCAGCAGCTTAGGGTCGACTAGCGGGAGTCGGTACGAGCAGTACTTC.